This T cell receptor (beta chain) appears in the sequencing data of a study of T cell responses to AZD1222 COVID-19 vaccine. Findings and caveats of the study: Donors in the cohort were predominantly white British and more often female, and clonal diversity was possibly underestimated.

Germline lookup yields CDR1 SGHAT and CDR2 FQNNGV. This CDR3 comprises 15 residues. V was shortened by 3 bases and J by 5 bases, with 16 bases between the two germline ends. Turning to this clone: Its matching antigen is unknown.

Repertoires were generated with immunoSEQ multiplex PCR, while TCRdb's copy carries only in-frame clones and drops some. The sample lists over 120,000 clones, roughly 86% occurring once. This TCR was recovered from an adult who received the MenACWY meningococcal vaccine as a control. The sample in question was peripheral blood, obtained 28 days after the second dose of the MenACWY control vaccine. This sequence joins TRBV11-2 and TRBJ1-2; D possibly corresponds to TRBD1 (6 bases). The CDR3 bases are TGTGCCAGCAGCTTTGGTACACCGGGGGCGTATGGCTACACCTTC. This translates into CASSFGTPGAYGYTF.